Presented here are 29 T cell receptor beta chains from one specimen sequenced in a study of blood T cell repertoires in COVID-19. Libraries were prepared by immunoSEQ multiplex PCR; TCRdb keeps only in-frame clonotypes and omits some of them. The sample contains roughly 220,000 clones, approximately 82% of which appear only once. Sequences were obtained from PBMCs or T cells enriched from blood (not recorded which). The receptor set was obtained from a man in his forties who had recovered from COVID-19.

This clone was observed a single time. The chain recombines TRBV11-2 with TRBJ2-3, with 7 positions matching TRBD1. CDR1 and CDR2 (germline): SGHAT, FQNNGV. V dropped 1 base and J dropped 2; count of bases not matched to a gene: 3. This CDR3 comprises 15 residues. The CDR3 spells CASSLARGYTDTQYF. The CDR3 nucleotides are TGTGCCAGCAGCTTAGCCAGGGGGTACACAGATACGCAGTATTTT. Filled out from reference TRBV11-2 and TRBJ2-3, the complete variable domain reads EAGVAQSPRYKIIEKRQSVAFWCNPISGHATLYWYQQILGQGPKLLIQFQNNGVVDDSQLPKDRFSAERLKGVDSTLKIQPAKLEDSAVYLCASSLARGYTDTQYFGPGTRLTVL.

The chain is built from TRBV2 and TRBJ2-1, with TRBD2 identical over 7 bases. CDR1 and CDR2 from the germline V gene are SNHLY and FYNNEI. The CDR3 has 15 amino acids. V shed 6 bases and J 5 bases; nucleotides not matched to a gene: 10. The DNA for the CDR3 is TGTGCCAGCAGCTTCTCGGGGGGACGAGACAATGAGCAGTTCTTC. Its translation: CASSFSGGRDNEQFF.

V and J are TRBV7-3 and TRBJ1-6; the D is unclear. The CDR3 contains 15 residues. The V gene lost 4 bases and the J gene lost 6 bases, with 13 bases spanning the gap. Germline V gene lookup returns CDR1 SGHTA and CDR2 FQGTGA. The CDR3 spells CASSWIGGSNSPLHF. The CDR3 bases are TGTGCCAGCAGCTGGATCGGCGGGTCTAATTCACCCCTCCACTTT.

Only a few counts were recorded for this clone. The chain combines TRBV10-1 with TRBJ2-1; D may be TRBD2 (6 bases). Trimming shortened V by 0 bases and J by 9 bases, and 12 bases separated the two germline ends. Germline loops: CDR1 WNHNN, CDR2 SYGVQD (reference sequence). The CDR3 runs 14 residues. This CDR3 reads CASSESGLWSEQFF. In DNA form, the CDR3 reads TGCGCCAGCAGTGAGTCGGGACTGTGGAGTGAGCAGTTCTTC.

This rearrangement joins TRBV11-3 to TRBJ2-5; TRBD2 agrees at 10 bases. V was clipped by 5 bases and J by 1 base; unmatched bases: 1. CDR3 length: 14 residues. The germline CDR1 and CDR2 sequences are SGHNT and YENEEA. Written as DNA, the CDR3 is TGTGCCAGCAGCCGGACTAGCGGCCAAGAGACCCAGTACTTC. It translates to CASSRTSGQETQYF.

V gene TRBV7-9 combines with J gene TRBJ2-4; a weak D match, TRBD2 (5 bases). This CDR3 is 13 amino acids long. The V gene lost 5 bases and the J gene lost 6 bases, with 11 bases spanning the gap. Germline CDR1 and CDR2: SEHNR and FQNEAQ (reference sequence). The DNA for the CDR3 is TGTGCCAGCAGCCCAGGAGGACCAAACATTCAGTACTTC. As protein: CASSPGGPNIQYF.

The chain recombines TRBV29-1 with TRBJ2-1; D uncertain. From germline, CDR1 is SQVTM and CDR2 ANQGSEA. The CDR3 consists of 11 residues. Trimming removed 2 bases from V and 8 bases from J, with 7 bases in between. In nucleotides, the CDR3 is TGCAGCGTTGAAAAGGCGGATGAGCAGTTCTTC. The encoded protein is CSVEKADEQFF.

The chain recombines TRBV30 with TRBJ1-5, with D possibly matching TRBD1 (6 bases). The V and J ends lost 5 bases and 3 bases respectively, with 14 bases between them. The CDR3 contains 14 residues. Germline V gene lookup returns CDR1 GTSNPN and CDR2 SVGIG (reference sequence). CDR3 loop: CAWSGVTYNQPQHF. The CDR3 DNA sequence: TGTGCCTGGTCAGGGGTTACCTACAATCAGCCCCAGCATTTT.

This clone has ten or more counts. The chain has TRBV5-1 and TRBJ2-2; 8 bases fit TRBD1. V shed 2 bases, J shed 6 bases, and the junction held 6 bases outside the gene matches. This CDR3 is built from 15 residues. Per the germline V gene, CDR1 is SGHRS and CDR2 is YFSETQ. The CDR3 nucleotides read TGCGCCAGCAGCTTTACGAGGACAGGGTCCGGGGAGCTGTTTTTT. This translates into CASSFTRTGSGELFF.

The chain employs TRBV28 and TRBJ1-2; 9 positions match TRBD1. V shed 5 bases and J 1 base; nucleotides not matched to a gene: 14. Germline V CDR1 and CDR2: MDHEN, SYDVKM. The CDR3 has 18 amino acids. This CDR3 is CASSVPGGTGFVNYGYTF. Written as DNA, the CDR3 is TGTGCCAGCAGTGTTCCCGGAGGGACAGGGTTCGTTAACTATGGCTACACCTTC.

A few counts support this clone. This chain links TRBV4-1 with TRBJ2-7; unclear D gene. Per germline, CDR1 MGHRA and CDR2 YSYEKL. The CDR3 loop spans 15 amino acids. Trimming stripped 0 bases from V and 0 bases from J, with 9 bases between. CDR3 protein: CASSQDHSLSYEQYF. CDR3 DNA: TGCGCCAGCAGCCAAGATCACAGCCTCTCCTACGAGCAGTACTTC.

The V and J genes are TRBV7-3 and TRBJ2-5; TRBD1 is a possible D gene (6 bases). CDR3 length: 13 residues. V lost 4 bases and J 7 bases, leaving 13 bases between the germline ends. CDR1 SGHTA and CDR2 FQGTGA come from the germline V gene. CDR3 sequence (DNA): TGTGCCAGCAGCTCGTTACAGGGCGTGACCCAGTACTTC. Amino acids: CASSSLQGVTQYF.

Written as DNA, the CDR3 is TGCGCCAGCAGCTTGTGGGGTACAGGAGATACGCAGTATTTT. Encoded protein: CASSLWGTGDTQYF. The chain recombines TRBV5-1 with TRBJ2-3, with D possibly matching TRBD1 (5 bases). The CDR3 has 14 residues. The V end was cut by 1 base, the J end by 5 bases, with 11 bases between. Germline CDR1 is SGHRS and CDR2 is YFSETQ. The whole variable domain, filled in from reference TRBV5-1 and TRBJ2-3, reads KAGVTQTPRYLIKTRGQQVTLSCSPISGHRSVSWYQQTPGQGLQFLFEYFSETQRNKGNFPGRFSGRQFSNSRSEMNVSTLELGDSALYLCASSLWGTGDTQYFGPGTRLTVL.

The J gene is TRBJ2-2, the V gene TRBV5-4, with 8 nucleotides matching TRBD2. This CDR3 has 15 amino acids. The germline gives CDR1 SGHNT, CDR2 YYREEE (reference sequence). The trim removed 4 bases at V and 9 bases at J, leaving 11 bases unmatched. CDR3 in amino acids: CASSTAGAGRRELFF. CDR3 nucleotide sequence: TGTGCCAGCAGCACAGCGGGGGCGGGGAGGCGGGAGCTGTTTTTT. The entire variable domain, with the rest obtained from reference TRBV5-4 and TRBJ2-2, is as follows: ETGVTQSPTHLIKTRGQQVTLRCSSQSGHNTVSWYQQALGQGPQFIFQYYREEENGRGNFPPRFSGLQFPNYSSELNVNALELDDSALYLCASSTAGAGRRELFFGEGSRLTVL.

The V and J genes are TRBV5-1 and TRBJ2-7; TRBD1 matches 9 bases. This CDR3 has 16 residues. Germline CDR1 is SGHRS and CDR2 is YFSETQ. The trim removed 0 bases at V and 1 base at J, leaving 5 bases unmatched. The CDR3 protein is CASSLGRTGDSYEQYF. In nucleotides, the CDR3 is TGCGCCAGCAGCTTGGGGAGGACAGGGGATTCCTACGAGCAGTACTTC.

V is TRBV5-6 and J is TRBJ1-3; 7 nucleotides agree with TRBD1. J lost 4 bases, V lost 1 base, and 2 bases had no gene match. Per the germline V gene, CDR1 is SGHDT and CDR2 is YYEEEE. The CDR3 is made up of 14 amino acids. The CDR3 nucleotides are TGTGCCAGCAGCTTGTGGGACAGCGGAAACACCATATATTTT. Translated: CASSLWDSGNTIYF.

This clone was detected a few times. J is TRBJ2-1 and V is TRBV5-1; tentative D call: TRBD2 (5 bases). Per the germline V gene, CDR1 is SGHRS and CDR2 is YFSETQ. The V end lost 4 bases, the J end lost 4 bases, and 9 bases lay between the germline ends. The CDR3 sequence is 13 residues long. Here the CDR3 reads CASSSGLYNEQFF. In DNA form, the CDR3 reads TGCGCCAGCAGCAGCGGACTTTACAATGAGCAGTTCTTC.

In DNA form, the CDR3 reads TGTGCCAGCAGCTCATCCCAGCGGGGAGACACCGGGGAGCTGTTTTTT. Translating it yields CASSSSQRGDTGELFF. V usage is TRBV5-6 and J usage is TRBJ2-2, with TRBD2 identical over 7 bases. The V and J ends lost 3 bases and 3 bases, in that order; junction bases with no gene match: 8. CDR1 and CDR2 from the germline V gene are SGHDT and YYEEEE. The CDR3 runs 16 residues.

The count of this clone is one. In DNA form, the CDR3 reads TGTGCCAGTAAATTTCGCGGGAGCACAGATACGCAGTATTTT. As protein: CASKFRGSTDTQYF. V usage is TRBV19 and J usage is TRBJ2-3; maybe TRBD2 (5 bases). CDR1 and CDR2 from the germline V gene are LNHDA and SQIVND (reference sequence). The V end was cut by 7 bases, the J end by 0 bases, with 11 bases between. CDR3 length equals 14 residues.

V is TRBV5-1 and J is TRBJ2-1; 9 bases line up with TRBD2. V gave up 2 bases and J gave up 4 bases; unmatched junction bases: 4. Per the germline V gene, CDR1 is SGHRS and CDR2 is YFSETQ. The CDR3 totals 15 residues. CDR3 residues: CASSLSAGGYNEQFF. In DNA form, the CDR3 reads TGCGCCAGCAGCTTATCCGCGGGGGGGTACAATGAGCAGTTCTTC.

The chain employs TRBV7-8 and TRBJ2-7; no definite D call. V gave up 1 base and J gave up 5 bases, with 3 bases separating them. The V gene's germline CDR1 is SGHVS and CDR2 FQNEAQ. This CDR3 contains 11 residues. The CDR3 bases are TGTGCCAGCAGCTTAGGCGACGAGCAGTACTTC. It specifies CASSLGDEQYF.

The chain joins TRBV4-1 to TRBJ1-1; weak D call: TRBD1 (6 bases). Germline values: CDR1 MGHRA, CDR2 YSYEKL. The CDR3 has 14 amino acids. V lost 5 bases, J lost 1 base, and 11 bases lay in between. For the CDR3, the DNA is TGCGCCAGCAGCGTACTGGGGGCGAACACTGAAGCTTTCTTT. It encodes CASSVLGANTEAFF.

The CDR3 protein is CASSDPGRADTQYF. CDR3 nucleotide sequence: TGTGCCAGCAGTGACCCCGGGAGGGCAGATACGCAGTATTTT. The chain combines TRBV6-2 or TRBV6-3 with TRBJ2-3, with 8 bases fitting TRBD2. The length of the CDR3 is 14 residues. Per the germline V gene, CDR1 is MNHEY and CDR2 is SVGEGT. Trimming took 5 bases from V and 4 from J; bases not matched to a gene: 5.

The chain uses TRBV27 and TRBJ1-2, with no clear D. V lost 1 base to trimming and J lost 6 bases, with 21 bases between them. CDR1 and CDR2 from the germline V gene are MNHEY and SMNVEV (reference sequence). The CDR3 runs 17 residues. The CDR3 coding sequence is TGTGCCAGCAGTTTATATGCAGGCCCACCTCTCGGCGATGGCTACACCTTC. Encoded protein: CASSLYAGPPLGDGYTF.

V gene TRBV28 combines with J gene TRBJ2-7; D is perhaps TRBD1 (6 bases). Trimming removed 5 bases from V and 3 bases from J, with 14 bases in between. Germline values: CDR1 MDHEN, CDR2 SYDVKM. This CDR3 is built from 14 residues. CDR3 nucleotide sequence: TGTGCCAGCAGTATGGGGACACTCAGCTACGAGCAGTACTTC. Protein product: CASSMGTLSYEQYF.

This chain's CDR3 is CASSRTGGSYEQYF. In DNA form, the CDR3 reads TGTGCCAGCAGTCGGACAGGGGGGTCCTACGAGCAGTACTTC. The chain uses TRBV27 and TRBJ2-7, with TRBD1 matching over 10 bases. The J segment lost 1 base and the V segment lost 5 bases, leaving 2 bases of the junction unmatched. The CDR3 length is 14 residues. Germline CDR1 is MNHEY and CDR2 is SMNVEV (reference sequence).

This sequence joins TRBV12-3 or TRBV12-4 and TRBJ1-5, with 9 nucleotides matching TRBD1. The CDR3 runs 13 residues. Trimming took 6 bases from V and 6 from J; bases not matched to a gene: 3. The CDR3: CASREQGAQPQHF. CDR3 bases: TGTGCCAGCAGGGAACAGGGGGCTCAGCCCCAGCATTTT.

The V call is TRBV19, the J call TRBJ2-6, with D possibly matching TRBD1 (5 bases). The CDR3 is 15 residues long. In germline, CDR1 is LNHDA, CDR2 SQIVND (reference sequence). V dropped 2 bases and J dropped 2 bases, with 7 bases sitting between them. CDR3 protein: CASSIPGTGANVLTF. In nucleotides, the CDR3 is TGTGCCAGTAGTATACCAGGGACTGGGGCCAACGTCCTGACTTTC.

This clone came up a few times. The chain carries TRBV7-2 and TRBJ2-4; perhaps TRBD2 as D (5 bases). CDR3 length equals 13 residues. Germline V CDR1 and CDR2: SGHTA, FQGNSA. Trimming cost V 5 bases and J 5 bases, with 10 bases left between them. The chain's CDR3 is CASSLEAENIQYF. The CDR3 nucleotides read TGTGCCAGCAGCCTGGAGGCAGAAAACATTCAGTACTTC.